This is a list of T cell receptor beta chains from one sample in a study of T cells in Graves' hyperthyroidism and ophthalmopathy. MiXCR, run by TCRdb on the multiplex PCR reads, gives a single entry per CDR3 protein. The data contain about 570,000 distinct CDR3 sequences, 40% to 55% of them singletons. The specimen was peripheral blood or thyroid tissue (not recorded which). These receptors came from an adult woman with Graves' disease, either hyperthyroidism or ophthalmopathy (not recorded which). Both conserved end residues are part of each CDR3. Fields, in order: CDR3 protein, CDR3 DNA, J gene, D gene, V gene, clone size. A D gene is named only where the DNA matches it firmly. Clone size is not always given. Where it is, it says once, few, many or a class for expanded clones.

cdr3_aa: CASSDQAGVVETQYF
cdr3_nt: TGTGCCAGCTCAGATCAAGCGGGAGTGGTGGAGACCCAGTACTTC
j_call: TRBJ2-5
d_call: TRBD2
v_call: TRBV18
clone_size: -

cdr3_aa: CASNRRGTGELFF
cdr3_nt: TGTGCCAGCAACAGAAGGGGAACCGGGGAGCTGTTTTTT
j_call: TRBJ2-2
d_call: -
v_call: TRBV27
clone_size: many

cdr3_aa: CASSEEGDGANVLTF
cdr3_nt: TGCGCCAGCAGTGAGGAGGGTGATGGGGCCAACGTCCTGACTTTC
j_call: TRBJ2-6
d_call: -
v_call: TRBV10-1
clone_size: -

cdr3_aa: CASSLVGTGLNEKLFF
cdr3_nt: TGTGCCAGCAGCTTAGTTGGGACAGGGCTTAATGAAAAACTGTTTTTT
j_call: TRBJ1-4
d_call: TRBD1
v_call: TRBV7-3
clone_size: -

cdr3_aa: CASSQDTRGDRDGYTF
cdr3_nt: TGTGCCAGCAGCCAAGACACAAGGGGGGACCGGGATGGCTACACCTTC
j_call: TRBJ1-2
d_call: -
v_call: TRBV3-1
clone_size: few

cdr3_aa: CSALGPAGNEKLFF
cdr3_nt: TGCAGTGCCCTAGGGCCTGCTGGTAATGAAAAACTGTTTTTT
j_call: TRBJ1-4
d_call: -
v_call: TRBV20-1
clone_size: many

cdr3_aa: CGIGGDEEAFF
cdr3_nt: TGTGGCATTGGGGGCGACGAAGAAGCTTTCTTT
j_call: TRBJ1-1
d_call: -
v_call: TRBV2
clone_size: many

cdr3_aa: CASSLVWSYMNTEAFF
cdr3_nt: TGTGCCAGCAGCTTAGTCTGGTCCTACATGAACACTGAAGCTTTCTTT
j_call: TRBJ1-1
d_call: -
v_call: TRBV13
clone_size: many

cdr3_aa: CAISELGNYGYTF
cdr3_nt: TGTGCCATCAGTGAACTAGGGAACTATGGCTACACCTTC
j_call: TRBJ1-2
d_call: -
v_call: TRBV10-3
clone_size: many

cdr3_aa: CASSLEGRGGNQPQHF
cdr3_nt: TGCGCCAGCAGCTTGGAAGGTCGGGGGGGGAATCAGCCCCAGCATTTT
j_call: TRBJ1-5
d_call: -
v_call: TRBV5-1
clone_size: -

cdr3_aa: CASSQVQLRGRNQPQHF
cdr3_nt: TGCGCCAGCAGCCAAGTCCAACTGAGGGGAAGGAATCAGCCCCAGCATTTT
j_call: TRBJ1-5
d_call: -
v_call: TRBV4-1
clone_size: few

cdr3_aa: CASGPTGSGTAAYEQYF
cdr3_nt: TGTGCCAGCGGGCCGACTGGTAGCGGGACGGCGGCCTACGAGCAGTACTTC
j_call: TRBJ2-7
d_call: TRBD2
v_call: TRBV14
clone_size: -

cdr3_aa: CASSFQGGVTEAFF
cdr3_nt: TGCGCCAGCAGCTTTCAGGGGGGCGTCACTGAAGCTTTCTTT
j_call: TRBJ1-1
d_call: TRBD1
v_call: TRBV5-1
clone_size: -

cdr3_aa: CASSRAGTGVTEAFF
cdr3_nt: TGTGCCAGTAGTAGAGCCGGGACAGGGGTTACTGAAGCTTTCTTT
j_call: TRBJ1-1
d_call: TRBD1
v_call: TRBV19
clone_size: -

cdr3_aa: CASMARGWDGETQYF
cdr3_nt: TGTGCCAGCATGGCCAGGGGATGGGATGGCGAGACCCAGTACTTC
j_call: TRBJ2-5
d_call: -
v_call: TRBV6-1
clone_size: -

cdr3_aa: CSARLSRGQGTDTQYF
cdr3_nt: TGCAGTGCTAGATTAAGCAGGGGGCAAGGCACAGATACGCAGTATTTT
j_call: TRBJ2-3
d_call: TRBD1
v_call: TRBV20-1
clone_size: -

cdr3_aa: CASSRNSRTGGNQPQHF
cdr3_nt: TGTGCCAGCAGCCGAAATTCCCGGACAGGGGGCAATCAGCCCCAGCATTTT
j_call: TRBJ1-5
d_call: TRBD1
v_call: TRBV25-1
clone_size: once

cdr3_aa: CASSQDLGQGQETQYF
cdr3_nt: TGTGCCAGCAGCCAAGATCTAGGCCAGGGGCAAGAGACCCAGTACTTC
j_call: TRBJ2-5
d_call: -
v_call: TRBV3-1
clone_size: many

cdr3_aa: CSVTNGETSYEQYF
cdr3_nt: TGCAGTGTCACAAACGGGGAGACTTCCTACGAGCAGTACTTC
j_call: TRBJ2-7
d_call: -
v_call: TRBV20-1
clone_size: -

cdr3_aa: CASSLGTGGAGANVLTF
cdr3_nt: TGCGCCAGCAGCTTGGGCACAGGGGGCGCTGGGGCCAACGTCCTGACTTTC
j_call: TRBJ2-6
d_call: TRBD1
v_call: TRBV5-1
clone_size: -

cdr3_aa: CASSLDRKFYEQYF
cdr3_nt: TGCGCCAGCAGCTTAGACAGAAAGTTCTACGAGCAGTACTTC
j_call: TRBJ2-7
d_call: -
v_call: TRBV5-1
clone_size: many

cdr3_aa: CASSPGLNSYEQYF
cdr3_nt: TGTGCCAGCAGTCCGGGATTAAACTCCTACGAGCAGTACTTC
j_call: TRBJ2-7
d_call: -
v_call: TRBV12-3/TRBV12-4
clone_size: many

cdr3_aa: CAISETDYEQYF
cdr3_nt: TGTGCCATCAGTGAGACCGACTACGAGCAGTACTTC
j_call: TRBJ2-7
d_call: -
v_call: TRBV10-3
clone_size: -

cdr3_aa: CASSHRLQGSQTQYF
cdr3_nt: TGTGCCAGCAGCCACCGACTACAAGGTTCACAGACCCAGTACTTC
j_call: TRBJ2-5
d_call: -
v_call: TRBV7-9
clone_size: -

cdr3_aa: CASSEVGFGYTF
cdr3_nt: TGTGCCAGCAGTGAAGTCGGTTTTGGCTACACCTTC
j_call: TRBJ1-2
d_call: -
v_call: TRBV2
clone_size: many

cdr3_aa: CASSLAGGPREQYF
cdr3_nt: TGCGCCAGCAGCTTGGCGGGAGGGCCCCGCGAGCAGTACTTC
j_call: TRBJ2-7
d_call: TRBD2
v_call: TRBV5-1
clone_size: -

cdr3_aa: CASSPRGAGLSVQPQHF
cdr3_nt: TGTGCCAGCAGCCCCCGTGGGGCAGGTCTCTCGGTTCAGCCCCAGCATTTT
j_call: TRBJ1-5
d_call: -
v_call: TRBV7-9
clone_size: -

cdr3_aa: CASSYDGNSPLHF
cdr3_nt: TGTGCCAGCAGTTACGATGGTAATTCACCCCTCCACTTT
j_call: TRBJ1-6
d_call: -
v_call: TRBV12-3/TRBV12-4
clone_size: few

cdr3_aa: CASSPDGEISPLHF
cdr3_nt: TGTGCCAGCAGCCCCGACGGGGAGATTTCACCCCTCCACTTT
j_call: TRBJ1-6
d_call: -
v_call: TRBV7-9
clone_size: many

cdr3_aa: CATSRVGQPYEKLFF
cdr3_nt: TGTGCCACCAGCAGAGTGGGGCAGCCATATGAAAAACTGTTTTTT
j_call: TRBJ1-4
d_call: -
v_call: TRBV15
clone_size: once

cdr3_aa: CSASSREGETQYF
cdr3_nt: TGCAGTGCTAGTTCTAGGGAGGGGGAGACCCAGTACTTC
j_call: TRBJ2-5
d_call: TRBD2
v_call: TRBV20-1
clone_size: -

cdr3_aa: CATHRGQGPYEQYF
cdr3_nt: TGTGCCACCCACCGGGGACAGGGGCCCTACGAGCAGTACTTC
j_call: TRBJ2-7
d_call: TRBD1
v_call: TRBV10-3
clone_size: many